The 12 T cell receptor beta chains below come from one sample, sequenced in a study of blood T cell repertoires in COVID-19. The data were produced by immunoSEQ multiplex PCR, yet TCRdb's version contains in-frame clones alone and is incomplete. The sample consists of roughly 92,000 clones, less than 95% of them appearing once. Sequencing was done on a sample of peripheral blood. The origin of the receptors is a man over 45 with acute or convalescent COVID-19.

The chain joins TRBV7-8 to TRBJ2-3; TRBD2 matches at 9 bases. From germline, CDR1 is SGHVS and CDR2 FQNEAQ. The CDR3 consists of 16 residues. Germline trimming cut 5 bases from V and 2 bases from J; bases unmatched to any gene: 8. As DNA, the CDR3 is TGTGCCAGCAGCCTCACGACTAGCGGCCACACAGATACGCAGTATTTT. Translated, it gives CASSLTTSGHTDTQYF.

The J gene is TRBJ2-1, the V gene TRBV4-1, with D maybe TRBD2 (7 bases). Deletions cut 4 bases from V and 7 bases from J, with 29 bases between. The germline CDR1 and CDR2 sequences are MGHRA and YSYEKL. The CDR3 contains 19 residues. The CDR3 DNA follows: TGCGCCAGCAGCCGAAAAAAGGGCGGTAAGGGGGGGGCAAAGAATGAGCAGTTCTTC. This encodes CASSRKKGGKGGAKNEQFF.

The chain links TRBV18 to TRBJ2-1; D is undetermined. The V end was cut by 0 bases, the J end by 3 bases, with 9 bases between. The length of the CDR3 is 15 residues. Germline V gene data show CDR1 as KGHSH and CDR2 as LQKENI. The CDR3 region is CASSPPGSFYNEQFF. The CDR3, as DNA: TGTGCCAGCTCACCACCGGGCAGTTTCTACAATGAGCAGTTCTTC.

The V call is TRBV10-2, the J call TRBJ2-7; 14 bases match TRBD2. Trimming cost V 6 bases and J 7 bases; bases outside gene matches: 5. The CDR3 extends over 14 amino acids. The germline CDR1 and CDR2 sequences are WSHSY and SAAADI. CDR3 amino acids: CASRTSGRAWEQYF. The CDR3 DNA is TGCGCCAGCAGGACTAGCGGGAGGGCCTGGGAGCAGTACTTC.

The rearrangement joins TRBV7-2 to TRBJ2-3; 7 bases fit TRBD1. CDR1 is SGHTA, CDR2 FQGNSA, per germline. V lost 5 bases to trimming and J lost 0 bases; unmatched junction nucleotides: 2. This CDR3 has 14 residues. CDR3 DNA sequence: TGTGCCAGCAGCCGGGACAGTAGCACAGATACGCAGTATTTT. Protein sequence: CASSRDSSTDTQYF.

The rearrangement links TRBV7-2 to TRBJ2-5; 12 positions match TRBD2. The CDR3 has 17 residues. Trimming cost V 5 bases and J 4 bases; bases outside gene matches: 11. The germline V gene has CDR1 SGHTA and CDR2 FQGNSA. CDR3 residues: CASSPYPRGLAGETQYF. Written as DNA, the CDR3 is TGTGCCAGCAGCCCCTACCCCCGGGGACTAGCGGGAGAGACCCAGTACTTC.

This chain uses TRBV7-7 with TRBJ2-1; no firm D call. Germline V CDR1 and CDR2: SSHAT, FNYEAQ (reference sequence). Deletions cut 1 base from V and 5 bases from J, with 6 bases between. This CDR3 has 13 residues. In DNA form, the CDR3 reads TGTGCCAGCAGCTTAGGGCAGAACAATGAGCAGTTCTTC. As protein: CASSLGQNNEQFF.

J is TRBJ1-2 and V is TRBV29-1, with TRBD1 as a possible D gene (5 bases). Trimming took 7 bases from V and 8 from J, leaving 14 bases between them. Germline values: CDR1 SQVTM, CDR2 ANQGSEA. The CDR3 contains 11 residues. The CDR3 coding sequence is TGCAGCGGAAAATGGGGGGAAGGCTACACCTTC. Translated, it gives CSGKWGEGYTF.

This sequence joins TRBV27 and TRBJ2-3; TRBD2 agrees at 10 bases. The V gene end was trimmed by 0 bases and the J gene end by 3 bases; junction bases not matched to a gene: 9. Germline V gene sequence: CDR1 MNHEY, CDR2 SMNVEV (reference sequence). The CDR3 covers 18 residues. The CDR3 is CASSLSVGLAGVTDTQYF. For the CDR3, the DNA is TGTGCCAGCAGTTTATCTGTCGGGCTAGCGGGAGTAACAGATACGCAGTATTTT.

This CDR3 is CASSYSLAGGLYEQFF. The CDR3 nucleotides read TGTGCCAGCAGTTACTCACTAGCGGGAGGGTTGTATGAGCAGTTCTTC. The chain recombines TRBV6-5 with TRBJ2-1; the match to TRBD2 covers 13 bases. V trimming: 0 bases; J trimming: 8 bases; junction bases outside the gene matches: 4. Germline lookup yields CDR1 MNHEY and CDR2 SVGAGI. The CDR3 contains 16 residues.

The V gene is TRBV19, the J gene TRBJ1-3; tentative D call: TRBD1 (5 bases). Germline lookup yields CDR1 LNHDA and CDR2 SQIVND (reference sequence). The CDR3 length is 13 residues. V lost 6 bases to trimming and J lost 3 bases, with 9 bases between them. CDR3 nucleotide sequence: TGTGCCAGTAGCACCGACAGTGGAAACACCATATATTTT. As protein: CASSTDSGNTIYF. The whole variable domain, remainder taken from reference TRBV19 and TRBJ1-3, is DGGITQSPKYLFRKEGQNVTLSCEQNLNHDAMYWYRQDPGQGLRLIYYSQIVNDFQKGDIAEGYSVSREKKESFPLTVTSAQKNPTAFYLCASSTDSGNTIYFGEGSWLTVV.

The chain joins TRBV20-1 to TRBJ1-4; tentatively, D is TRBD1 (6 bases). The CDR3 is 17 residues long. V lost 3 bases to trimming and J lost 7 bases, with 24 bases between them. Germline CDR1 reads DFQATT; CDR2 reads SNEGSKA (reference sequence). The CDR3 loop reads CSASAGAFAREGEKLFF. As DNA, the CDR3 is TGCAGTGCTAGTGCAGGGGCTTTCGCGCGTGAAGGTGAAAAACTGTTTTTT.